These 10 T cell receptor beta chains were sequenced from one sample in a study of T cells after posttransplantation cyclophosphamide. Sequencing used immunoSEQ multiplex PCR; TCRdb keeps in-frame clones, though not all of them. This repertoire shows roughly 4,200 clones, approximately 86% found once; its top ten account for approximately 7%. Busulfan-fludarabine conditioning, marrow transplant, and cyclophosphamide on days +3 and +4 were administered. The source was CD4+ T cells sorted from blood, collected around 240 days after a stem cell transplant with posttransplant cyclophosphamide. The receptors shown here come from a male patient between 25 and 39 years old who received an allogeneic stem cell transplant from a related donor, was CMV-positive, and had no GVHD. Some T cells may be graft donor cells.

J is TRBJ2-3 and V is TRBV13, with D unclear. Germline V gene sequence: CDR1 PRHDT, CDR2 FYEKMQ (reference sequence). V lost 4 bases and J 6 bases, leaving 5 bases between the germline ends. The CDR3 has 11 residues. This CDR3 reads CASSSRDTQYF. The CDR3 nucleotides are TGTGCCAGCAGCTCTAGGGATACGCAGTATTTT.

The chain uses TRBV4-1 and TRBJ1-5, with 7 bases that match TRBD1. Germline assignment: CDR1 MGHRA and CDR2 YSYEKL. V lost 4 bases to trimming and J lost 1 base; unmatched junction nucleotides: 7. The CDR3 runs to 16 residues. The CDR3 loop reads CASSPPGQRSNQPQHF. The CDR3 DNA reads TGCGCCAGCAGCCCTCCGGGACAGAGAAGCAATCAGCCCCAGCATTTT.

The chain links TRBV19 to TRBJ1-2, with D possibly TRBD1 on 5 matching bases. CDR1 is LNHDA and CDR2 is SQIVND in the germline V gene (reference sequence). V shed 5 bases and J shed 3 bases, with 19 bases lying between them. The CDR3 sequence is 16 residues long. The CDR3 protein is CASSPQDGRYHYGYTF. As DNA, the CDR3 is TGTGCCAGTAGTCCACAGGACGGACGGTACCACTATGGCTACACCTTC.

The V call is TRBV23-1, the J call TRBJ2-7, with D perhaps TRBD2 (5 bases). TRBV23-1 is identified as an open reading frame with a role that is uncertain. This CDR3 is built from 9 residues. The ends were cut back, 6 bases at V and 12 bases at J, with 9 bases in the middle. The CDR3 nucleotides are TGCGCCAGCAGACGGGGAGCGTACTTC. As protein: CASRRGAYF.

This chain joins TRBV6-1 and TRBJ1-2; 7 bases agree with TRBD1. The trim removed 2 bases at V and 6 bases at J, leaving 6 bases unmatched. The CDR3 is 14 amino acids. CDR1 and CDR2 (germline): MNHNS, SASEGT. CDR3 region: CASSERQGLDGYTF. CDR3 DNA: TGTGCCAGCAGTGAACGACAGGGTCTTGATGGCTACACCTTC.

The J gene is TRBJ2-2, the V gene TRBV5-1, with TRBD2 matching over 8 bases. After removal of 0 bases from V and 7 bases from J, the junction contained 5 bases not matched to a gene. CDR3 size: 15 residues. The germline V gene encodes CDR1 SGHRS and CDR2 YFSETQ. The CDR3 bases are TGCGCCAGCAGCTTGGTTGGACTAGCAAGCGGGGAGCTGTTTTTT. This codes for CASSLVGLASGELFF. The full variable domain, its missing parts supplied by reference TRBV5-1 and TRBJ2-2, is KAGVTQTPRYLIKTRGQQVTLSCSPISGHRSVSWYQQTPGQGLQFLFEYFSETQRNKGNFPGRFSGRQFSNSRSEMNVSTLELGDSALYLCASSLVGLASGELFFGEGSRLTVL.

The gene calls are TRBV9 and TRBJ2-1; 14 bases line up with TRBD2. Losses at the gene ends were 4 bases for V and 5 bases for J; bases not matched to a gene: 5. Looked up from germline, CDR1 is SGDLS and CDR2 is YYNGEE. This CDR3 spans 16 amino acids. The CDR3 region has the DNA TGTGCCAGCAGCCCCCAGGGACTAGCGGGAGACAATGAGCAGTTCTTC. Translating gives CASSPQGLAGDNEQFF.

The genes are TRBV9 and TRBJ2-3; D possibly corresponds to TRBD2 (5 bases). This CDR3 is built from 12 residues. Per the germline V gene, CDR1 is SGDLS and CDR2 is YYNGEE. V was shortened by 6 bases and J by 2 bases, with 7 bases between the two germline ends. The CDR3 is CASTRDTDTQYF. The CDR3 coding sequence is TGTGCCAGCACCCGGGACACAGATACGCAGTATTTT.

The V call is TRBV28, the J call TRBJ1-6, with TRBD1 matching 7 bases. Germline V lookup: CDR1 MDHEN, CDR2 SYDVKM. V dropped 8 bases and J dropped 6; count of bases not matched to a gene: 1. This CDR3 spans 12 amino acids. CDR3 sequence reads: CASRDSNSPLHF. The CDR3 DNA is TGTGCCAGCCGGGACAGTAATTCACCCCTCCACTTT.

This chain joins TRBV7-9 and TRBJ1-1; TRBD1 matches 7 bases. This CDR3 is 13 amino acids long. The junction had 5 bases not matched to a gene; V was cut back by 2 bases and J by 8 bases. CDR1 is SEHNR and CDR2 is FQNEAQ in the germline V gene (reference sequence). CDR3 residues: CASSLRPTGEAFF. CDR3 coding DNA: TGTGCCAGCAGCTTACGTCCGACAGGGGAAGCTTTCTTT.